A selection of T cell receptor beta chains follows, all from one sample in a study of pediatric ulcerative colitis. The repertoire was sequenced with immunoSEQ multiplex PCR; TCRdb's copy has only in-frame clones and lacks some. Among around 12,000 clones, more than 70% were seen once, and the ten largest hold approximately 4.2%. Sequencing was performed on gut tissue. All receptors derive from a boy aged 5-17 years who was a control in a study of pediatric ulcerative colitis. Both conserved end residues are part of each CDR3. Fields, in order: clone size, V gene, J gene, CDR3 protein. Only some rows state a clone size, as once, few, many or a class for expanded clones.

.	TRBV5-1	TRBJ1-4	CASSLDVGWGEKLFF
.	TRBV14	TRBJ1-1	CASSHQQGTAEAFF
.	TRBV19	TRBJ2-1	CASSLGPLTATSYNEQFF
few	TRBV30	TRBJ1-5	CAYRTGGPNQPQHF
once	TRBV29-1	TRBJ2-1	CSVKGEREGPYNEQFF
once	TRBV7-7	TRBJ2-5	CASSLAPVGIETQYF
few	TRBV7-2	TRBJ2-7	CASSLVASGSEQYF
few	TRBV28	TRBJ2-1	CASSLSRSEQFF
.	TRBV27	TRBJ2-1	CASSLLAGPYNEQFF
.	TRBV5-1	TRBJ2-6	CASSSAGLWLSGANVLTF